A selection of T cell receptor beta chains follows, all from one sample in a study of blood T cell repertoires in COVID-19. Profiling relied on immunoSEQ multiplex PCR, and the TCRdb table lists in-frame clones only, not all of them. The table lists 100,000 to 150,000 clones, roughly 92% of them singletons. The sequenced sample was peripheral blood. The source is a man in his fifties with COVID-19, enrolled during active disease. The CDR3 runs from the conserved cysteine through the conserved F or W. D genes are given only for firm matches. Clone size appears in some rows only: once, few, many, or a class for an expanded clone.

abundance: NA; d_gene: TRBD2; j_gene: TRBJ2-3; v_gene: TRBV19; CDR3nt: TGTGCCAGTACCCTGGGAGGGGCCTCCACAGATACGCAGTATTTT; CDR3aa: CASTLGGASTDTQYF
abundance: NA; d_gene: TRBD1; j_gene: TRBJ1-2; v_gene: TRBV19; CDR3nt: TGTGCCAGTAGTATCCGAGCCGGGACAGTTAACTATGGCTACACCTTC; CDR3aa: CASSIRAGTVNYGYTF
abundance: few; d_gene: NA; j_gene: TRBJ1-2; v_gene: TRBV28; CDR3nt: TGTGCCAGCAGACACCGTTACGGCTACACCTTC; CDR3aa: CASRHRYGYTF
abundance: NA; d_gene: NA; j_gene: TRBJ2-1; v_gene: TRBV6-6; CDR3nt: TGTGCCAGCAGTAAATCTAGGGGGGAGCAGTTCTTC; CDR3aa: CASSKSRGEQFF
abundance: NA; d_gene: NA; j_gene: TRBJ2-7; v_gene: TRBV14; CDR3nt: TGTGCCAGCAGCCATGACAGGTGGCTGAAGCCCTACGAGCAGTACTTC; CDR3aa: CASSHDRWLKPYEQYF
abundance: NA; d_gene: TRBD1; j_gene: TRBJ1-4; v_gene: TRBV2; CDR3nt: TGTGCCAGCTGGGGGACAGGTGTCGAAAAACTGTTTTTT; CDR3aa: CASWGTGVEKLFF
abundance: NA; d_gene: NA; j_gene: TRBJ2-3; v_gene: TRBV18; CDR3nt: TGTGCCAGCTCACCACCGTTAACAGATACGCAGTATTTT; CDR3aa: CASSPPLTDTQYF
abundance: NA; d_gene: NA; j_gene: TRBJ2-6; v_gene: TRBV6-2/TRBV6-3; CDR3nt: TGTGCCAGCAGTCCCAGGGGTGCGGGGGCCAACGTCCTGACTTTC; CDR3aa: CASSPRGAGANVLTF
abundance: NA; d_gene: NA; j_gene: TRBJ2-3; v_gene: TRBV5-4; CDR3nt: TGTGCCAGCACCTCCGGCCAGCGGAACACAGATACGCAGTATTTT; CDR3aa: CASTSGQRNTDTQYF
abundance: NA; d_gene: TRBD2; j_gene: TRBJ2-1; v_gene: TRBV6-5; CDR3nt: TGTGCCAGCAGTATCAAATGGCTAGCGGGAGAGCAGTTCTTC; CDR3aa: CASSIKWLAGEQFF
abundance: NA; d_gene: NA; j_gene: TRBJ1-2; v_gene: TRBV25-1; CDR3nt: TGTGCCAGCAGTGATATCCAGGCCAACTATGGCTACACCTTC; CDR3aa: CASSDIQANYGYTF
abundance: NA; d_gene: TRBD2; j_gene: TRBJ2-3; v_gene: TRBV9; CDR3nt: TGTGCCAGCAGCCCGGGACTAGCGACAGATACGCAGTATTTT; CDR3aa: CASSPGLATDTQYF
abundance: NA; d_gene: TRBD1; j_gene: TRBJ2-1; v_gene: TRBV30; CDR3nt: TGTGCCTGGAGTAAGTTAACAGGGGCGTACAATGAGCAGTTCTTC; CDR3aa: CAWSKLTGAYNEQFF